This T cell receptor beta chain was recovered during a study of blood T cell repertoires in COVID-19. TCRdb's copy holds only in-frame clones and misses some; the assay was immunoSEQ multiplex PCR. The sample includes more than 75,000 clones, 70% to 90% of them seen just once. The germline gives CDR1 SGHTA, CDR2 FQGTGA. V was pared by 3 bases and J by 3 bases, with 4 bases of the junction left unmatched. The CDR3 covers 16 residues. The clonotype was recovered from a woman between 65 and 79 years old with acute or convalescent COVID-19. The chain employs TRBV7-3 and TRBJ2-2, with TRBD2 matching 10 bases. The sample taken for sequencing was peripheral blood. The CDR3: CASSFQRGGYTGELFF. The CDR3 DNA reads TGTGCCAGCAGCTTTCAGCGGGGGGGCTACACCGGGGAGCTGTTTTTT.